Only one count was recorded for the clone carrying this TCR beta chain. Sequenced by immunoSEQ multiplex PCR; TCRdb stores in-frame clones only, minus some. The sample comprises about 66,000 clones, roughly 90% of which are singletons, and just over 2% rests with the top ten. The CDR3 sequence is 14 residues long. Looked up from germline, CDR1 is MDHEN and CDR2 is SYDVKM. The trim removed 4 bases at V and 9 bases at J, leaving 8 bases unmatched. This sample was taken from a study of OX40 agonist ivuxolimab in advanced cancers. The TCR comes from an adult with an advanced solid tumor such as melanoma, head and neck, liver or kidney cancer. Specimen: CD4+ or CD8+ T cells sorted from blood, collected in a trial of the OX40 agonist ivuxolimab. The chain recombines TRBV28 with TRBJ1-3; TRBD1 aligns across 8 bases. The CDR3 coding sequence is TGTGCCAGCAGTTACCCAGGGGGCGGCGGCACCATATATTTT. This sequence encodes CASSYPGGGGTIYF. Full variable domain (missing parts from reference TRBV28 and TRBJ1-3): DVKVTQSSRYLVKRTGEKVFLECVQDMDHENMFWYRQDPGLGLRLIYFSYDVKMKEKGDIPEGYSVSREKKERFSLILESASTNQTSMYLCASSYPGGGGTIYFGEGSWLTVV.